The text below deals with one T cell receptor beta chain. Its target is unknown. This entry comes from a study of chemoradiotherapy in HPV16-positive cancers. Trimming shortened V by 4 bases and J by 6 bases, and 14 bases separated the two germline ends. Per the germline V gene, CDR1 is ENHRY and CDR2 is SYGVKD. The CDR3 loop spans 14 amino acids. Libraries were prepared by immunoSEQ multiplex PCR; TCRdb keeps only in-frame clonotypes and omits some of them. This sample has under 4,000 clones, with 90% to 95% found just once. Repertoires were sampled repeatedly during chemoradiotherapy. Study results and caveats: Candidate HPV-specific clones and E7-related TCR motifs grew in tumor during treatment.

This chain links TRBV10-3 with TRBJ2-3; D is uncertain. The material was tumor tissue, obtained from a patient who underwent chemoradiotherapy. The receptor was isolated from a human donor with HPV-associated anogenital cancer. Here the CDR3 DNA reads TGTGCCATCAGTGGCTTTAGGCCCGGGGATACGCAGTATTTT. This codes for CAISGFRPGDTQYF.